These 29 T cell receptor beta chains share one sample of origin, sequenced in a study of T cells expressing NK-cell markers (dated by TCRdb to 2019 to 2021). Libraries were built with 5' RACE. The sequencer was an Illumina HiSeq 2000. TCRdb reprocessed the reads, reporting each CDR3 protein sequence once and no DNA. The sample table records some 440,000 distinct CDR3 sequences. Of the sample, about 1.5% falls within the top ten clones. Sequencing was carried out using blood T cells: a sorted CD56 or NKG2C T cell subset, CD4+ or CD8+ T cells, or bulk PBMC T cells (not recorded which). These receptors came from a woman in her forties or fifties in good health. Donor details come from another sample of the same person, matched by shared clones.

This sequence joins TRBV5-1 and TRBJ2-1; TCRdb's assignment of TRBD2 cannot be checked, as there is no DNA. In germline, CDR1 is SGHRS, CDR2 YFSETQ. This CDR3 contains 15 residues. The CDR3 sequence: CASSLEIAGVGEQFF.

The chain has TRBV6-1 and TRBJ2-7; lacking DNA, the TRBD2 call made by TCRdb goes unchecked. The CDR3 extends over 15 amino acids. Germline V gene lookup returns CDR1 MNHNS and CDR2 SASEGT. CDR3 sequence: CASSFVNQAPYEQYF.

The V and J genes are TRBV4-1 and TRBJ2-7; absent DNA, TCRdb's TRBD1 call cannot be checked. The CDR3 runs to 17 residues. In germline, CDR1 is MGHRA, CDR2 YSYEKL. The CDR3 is CASSQVGAGGESYEQYF.

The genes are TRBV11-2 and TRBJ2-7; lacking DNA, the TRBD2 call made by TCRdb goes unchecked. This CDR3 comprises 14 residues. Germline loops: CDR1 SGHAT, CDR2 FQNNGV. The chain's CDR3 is CASSLGLVNEEQYF.

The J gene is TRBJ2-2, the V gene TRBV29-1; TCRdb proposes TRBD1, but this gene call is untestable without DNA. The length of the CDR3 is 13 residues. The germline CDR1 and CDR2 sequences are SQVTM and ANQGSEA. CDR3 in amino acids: CSVDPGRTGELFF.

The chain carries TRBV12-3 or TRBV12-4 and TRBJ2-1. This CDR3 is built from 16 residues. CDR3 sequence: CASSLVFGNLGNEQFF.

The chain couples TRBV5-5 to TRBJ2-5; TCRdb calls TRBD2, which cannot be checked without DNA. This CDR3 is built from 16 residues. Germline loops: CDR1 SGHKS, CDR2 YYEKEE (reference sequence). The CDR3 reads CASSLVAGGLRETQYF. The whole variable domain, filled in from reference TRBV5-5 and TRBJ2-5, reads DAGVTQSPTHLIKTRGQQVTLRCSPISGHKSVSWYQQVLGQGPQFIFQYYEKEERGRGNFPDRFSARQFPNYSSELNVNALLLGDSALYLCASSLVAGGLRETQYFGPGTRLLVL.

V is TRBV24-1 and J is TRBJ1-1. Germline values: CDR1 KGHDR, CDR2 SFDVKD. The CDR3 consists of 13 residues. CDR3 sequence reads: CATSDLVRTEAFF.

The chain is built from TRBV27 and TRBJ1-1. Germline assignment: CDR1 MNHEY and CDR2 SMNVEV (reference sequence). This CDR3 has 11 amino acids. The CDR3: CASSGREGTFF.

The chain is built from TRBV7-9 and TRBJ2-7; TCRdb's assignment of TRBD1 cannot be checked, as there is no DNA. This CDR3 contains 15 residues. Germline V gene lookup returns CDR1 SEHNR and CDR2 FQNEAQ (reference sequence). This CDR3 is CASSSRDRGMNEQYF. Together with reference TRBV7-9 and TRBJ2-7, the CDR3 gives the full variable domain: DTGVSQNPRHKITKRGQNVTFRCDPISEHNRLYWYRQTLGQGPEFLTYFQNEAQLEKSRLLSDRFSAERPKGSFSTLEIQRTEQGDSAMYLCASSSRDRGMNEQYFGPGTRLTVT.

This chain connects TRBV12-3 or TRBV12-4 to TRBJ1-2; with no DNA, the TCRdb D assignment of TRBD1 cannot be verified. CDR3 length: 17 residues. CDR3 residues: CASSFVGGQGNDYGYTF.

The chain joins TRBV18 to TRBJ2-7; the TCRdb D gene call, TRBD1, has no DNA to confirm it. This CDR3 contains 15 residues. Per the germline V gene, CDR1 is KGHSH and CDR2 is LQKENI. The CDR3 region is CASTDSLRQSYEQYF.

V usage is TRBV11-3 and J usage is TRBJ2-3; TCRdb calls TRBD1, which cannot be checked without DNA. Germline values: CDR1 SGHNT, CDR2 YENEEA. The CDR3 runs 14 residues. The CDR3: CASSWDGDTDTQYF.

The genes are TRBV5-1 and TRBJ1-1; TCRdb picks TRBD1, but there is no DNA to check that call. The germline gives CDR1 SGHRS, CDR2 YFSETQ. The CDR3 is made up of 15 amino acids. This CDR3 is CASSLAPGMNTEAFF. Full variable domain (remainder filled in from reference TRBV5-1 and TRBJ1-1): KAGVTQTPRYLIKTRGQQVTLSCSPISGHRSVSWYQQTPGQGLQFLFEYFSETQRNKGNFPGRFSGRQFSNSRSEMNVSTLELGDSALYLCASSLAPGMNTEAFFGQGTRLTVV.

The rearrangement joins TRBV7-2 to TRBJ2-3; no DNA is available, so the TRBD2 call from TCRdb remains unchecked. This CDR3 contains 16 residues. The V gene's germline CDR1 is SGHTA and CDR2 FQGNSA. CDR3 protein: CASSPWWAGPTDTQYF.

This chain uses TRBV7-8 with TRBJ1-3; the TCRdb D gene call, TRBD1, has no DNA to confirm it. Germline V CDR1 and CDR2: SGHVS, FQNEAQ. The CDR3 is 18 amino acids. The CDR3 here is CASSLAKDRGLFGNTIYF.

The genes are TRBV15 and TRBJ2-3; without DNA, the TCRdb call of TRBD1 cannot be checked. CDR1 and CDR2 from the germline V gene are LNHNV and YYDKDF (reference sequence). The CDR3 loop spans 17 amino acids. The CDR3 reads CATSRDRGGGRISTQYF.

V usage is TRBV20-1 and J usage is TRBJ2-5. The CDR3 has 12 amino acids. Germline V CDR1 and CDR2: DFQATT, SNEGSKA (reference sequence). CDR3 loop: CSARGATETQYF.

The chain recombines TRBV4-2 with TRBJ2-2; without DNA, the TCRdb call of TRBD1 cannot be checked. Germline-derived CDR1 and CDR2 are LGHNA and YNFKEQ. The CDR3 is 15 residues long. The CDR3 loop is CASSQPSAGAGELFF.

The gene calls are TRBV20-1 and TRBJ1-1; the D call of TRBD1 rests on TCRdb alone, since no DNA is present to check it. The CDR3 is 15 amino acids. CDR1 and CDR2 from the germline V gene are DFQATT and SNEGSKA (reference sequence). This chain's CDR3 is CSATVPGQGGTEAFF.

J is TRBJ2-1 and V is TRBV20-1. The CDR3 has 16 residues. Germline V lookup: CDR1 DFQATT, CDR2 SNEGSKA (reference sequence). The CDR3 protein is CSARGSTLEAYNEQFF.

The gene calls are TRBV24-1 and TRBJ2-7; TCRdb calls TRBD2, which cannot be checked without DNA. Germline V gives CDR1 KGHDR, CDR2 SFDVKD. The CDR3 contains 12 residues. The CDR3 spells CATSDLGSEQYF.

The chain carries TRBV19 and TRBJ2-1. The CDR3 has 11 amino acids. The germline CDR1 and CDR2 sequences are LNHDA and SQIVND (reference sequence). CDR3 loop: CASSIANEQFF.

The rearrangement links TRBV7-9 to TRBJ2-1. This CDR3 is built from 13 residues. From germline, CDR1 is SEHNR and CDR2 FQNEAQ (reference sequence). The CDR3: CASSAVSYNEQFF.

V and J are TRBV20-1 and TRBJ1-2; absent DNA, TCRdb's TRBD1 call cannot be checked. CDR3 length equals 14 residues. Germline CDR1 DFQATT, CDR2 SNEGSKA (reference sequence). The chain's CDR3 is CSARETGVNYGYTF.

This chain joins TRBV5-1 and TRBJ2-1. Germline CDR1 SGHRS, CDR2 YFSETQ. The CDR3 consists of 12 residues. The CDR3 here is CASSPSFNEQFF.

The CDR3 is CASSPDGGGTPYEQYF. The rearrangement joins TRBV5-1 to TRBJ2-7; TCRdb gives TRBD1 as the D gene, but with no DNA this cannot be confirmed. Looked up from germline, CDR1 is SGHRS and CDR2 is YFSETQ. This CDR3 has 16 amino acids.

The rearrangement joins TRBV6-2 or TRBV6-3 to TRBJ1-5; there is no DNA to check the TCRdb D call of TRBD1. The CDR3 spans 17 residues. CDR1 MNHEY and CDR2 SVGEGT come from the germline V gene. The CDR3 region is CASSLAQRQGVNQPQHF.

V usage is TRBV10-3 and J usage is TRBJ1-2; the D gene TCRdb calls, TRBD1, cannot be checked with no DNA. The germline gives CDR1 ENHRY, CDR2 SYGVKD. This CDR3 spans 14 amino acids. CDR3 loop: CAISDTGGADGYTF.